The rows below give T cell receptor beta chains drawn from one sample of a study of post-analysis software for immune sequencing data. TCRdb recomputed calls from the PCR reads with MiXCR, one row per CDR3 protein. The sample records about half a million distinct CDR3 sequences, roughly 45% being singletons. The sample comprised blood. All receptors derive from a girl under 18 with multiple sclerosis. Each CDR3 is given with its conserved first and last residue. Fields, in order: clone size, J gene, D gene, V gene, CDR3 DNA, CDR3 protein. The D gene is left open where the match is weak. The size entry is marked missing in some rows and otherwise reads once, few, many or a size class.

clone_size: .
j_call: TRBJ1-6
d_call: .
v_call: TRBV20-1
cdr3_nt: TGCAGTGCTAGGGCCCGTCGGGGCTCCTATAATTCACCCCTCCACTTT
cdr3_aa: CSARARRGSYNSPLHF

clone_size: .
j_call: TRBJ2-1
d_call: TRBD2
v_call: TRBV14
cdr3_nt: TGTGCCAGCAGCCAAGGTAGCGGGCACAATGAGCAGTTCTTC
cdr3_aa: CASSQGSGHNEQFF

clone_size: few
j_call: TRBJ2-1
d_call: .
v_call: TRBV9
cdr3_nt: TGTGCCAGCAGCGGGTTATCCTACAATGAGCAGTTCTTC
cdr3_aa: CASSGLSYNEQFF

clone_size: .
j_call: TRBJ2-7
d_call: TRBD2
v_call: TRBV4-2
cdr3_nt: TGTGCCAGCAGCCAAGAACTAGCGGGGTCCTACGAGCAGTACTTC
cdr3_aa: CASSQELAGSYEQYF

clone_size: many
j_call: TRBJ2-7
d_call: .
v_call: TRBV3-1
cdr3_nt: TGTGCCAGCAGCCAAGACTATGGGGGCGGGTACGAGCAGTACTTC
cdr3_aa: CASSQDYGGGYEQYF

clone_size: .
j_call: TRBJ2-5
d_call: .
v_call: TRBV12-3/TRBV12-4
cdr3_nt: TGTGCCAGCAGTTTGTTGATAGGGGAGAGTGGGCAAGAGACCCAGTACTTC
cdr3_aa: CASSLLIGESGQETQYF

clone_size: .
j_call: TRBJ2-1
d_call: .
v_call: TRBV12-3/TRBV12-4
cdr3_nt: TGTGCCAGCAGTTTTACCCAGAGCTCCTACAATGAGCAGTTCTTC
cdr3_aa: CASSFTQSSYNEQFF

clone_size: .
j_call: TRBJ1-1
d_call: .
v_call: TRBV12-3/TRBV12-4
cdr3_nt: TGTGCCAGCAGTCCCCGGGAAGGGGGAGGGAACACTGAAGCTTTCTTT
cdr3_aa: CASSPREGGGNTEAFF

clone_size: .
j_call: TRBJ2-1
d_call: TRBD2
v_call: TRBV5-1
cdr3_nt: TGCGCCACCACCGAACTAGCGGGATTGGAGGGCGAGCAGTTCTTC
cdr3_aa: CATTELAGLEGEQFF

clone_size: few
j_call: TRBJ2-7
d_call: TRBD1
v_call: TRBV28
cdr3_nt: TGTGCCAGCAGTCTCCGGGACAGGGGTTGGGACGAGCAGTACTTC
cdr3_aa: CASSLRDRGWDEQYF

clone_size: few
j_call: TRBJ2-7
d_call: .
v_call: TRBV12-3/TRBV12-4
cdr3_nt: TGTGCCAGCAGCAAGGGAATCGAGCAGTACTTC
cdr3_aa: CASSKGIEQYF

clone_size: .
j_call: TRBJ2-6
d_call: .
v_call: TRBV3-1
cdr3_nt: TGTGCCAGCAGCCGCGGACAGCCTGGGGCCAACGTCCTGACTTTC
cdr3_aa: CASSRGQPGANVLTF

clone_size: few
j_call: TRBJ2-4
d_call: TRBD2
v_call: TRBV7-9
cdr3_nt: TGTGCCAGCAGCTCTTTTGCGGGAGGGATAGCCAAAAACATTCAGTACTTC
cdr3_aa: CASSSFAGGIAKNIQYF

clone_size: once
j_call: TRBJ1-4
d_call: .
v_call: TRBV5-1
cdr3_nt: TGCGCCTGCAGCGCCCGGACGGCAACTAATGAAAAACTGTTTTTT
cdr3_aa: CACSARTATNEKLFF

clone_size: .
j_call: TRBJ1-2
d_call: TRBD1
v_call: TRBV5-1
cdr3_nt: TGCGCCAGCAGAACTGACAGGGCGGATGACTACACCTTC
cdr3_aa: CASRTDRADDYTF

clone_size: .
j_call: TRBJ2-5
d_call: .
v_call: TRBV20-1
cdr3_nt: TGCGGTGCTAGACAATCTATCTCGGGGGAGACCCAGTACTTC
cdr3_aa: CGARQSISGETQYF

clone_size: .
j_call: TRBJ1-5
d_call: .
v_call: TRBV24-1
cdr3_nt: TGTGCCACCAGTGATTTACCGGGGGTCGATCAGCCCCAGCATTTT
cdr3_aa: CATSDLPGVDQPQHF

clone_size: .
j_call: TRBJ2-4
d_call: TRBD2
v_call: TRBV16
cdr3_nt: TGTGCCAGCAACCCCGCGGGAGCAAACATTCAGTACTTC
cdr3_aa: CASNPAGANIQYF

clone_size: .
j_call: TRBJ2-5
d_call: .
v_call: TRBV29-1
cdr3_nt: TGCAGCGCCACGGGGACTCAAGAGACCCAGTACTTC
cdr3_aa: CSATGTQETQYF

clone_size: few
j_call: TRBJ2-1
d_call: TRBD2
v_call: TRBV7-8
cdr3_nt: TGTGCCAGCAGCTTAGATGGGCTAGCGGGCGTGTACAATGAGCAGTTCTTC
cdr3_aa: CASSLDGLAGVYNEQFF

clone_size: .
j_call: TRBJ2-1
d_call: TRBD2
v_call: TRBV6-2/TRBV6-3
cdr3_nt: TGTGCCAGCAGTTACGAGCTTAGCGGGAGCCGGTTCTTC
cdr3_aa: CASSYELSGSRFF

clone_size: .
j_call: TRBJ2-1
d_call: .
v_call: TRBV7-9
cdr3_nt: TGTGCCAGCAGCTTAGACCTGACCGAGCAGTTCTTC
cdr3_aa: CASSLDLTEQFF

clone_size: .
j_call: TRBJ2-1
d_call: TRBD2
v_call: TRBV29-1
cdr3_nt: TGCAGCGTTGTACCAGCGGGAGGGCCGGGTGAGCAGTTCTTC
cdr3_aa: CSVVPAGGPGEQFF

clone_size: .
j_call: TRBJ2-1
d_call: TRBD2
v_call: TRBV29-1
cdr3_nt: TGCAGCGTGGAGGGCAAAGAGGGACTAGCGGGAGTCTACAATGAGCAGTTCTTC
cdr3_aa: CSVEGKEGLAGVYNEQFF

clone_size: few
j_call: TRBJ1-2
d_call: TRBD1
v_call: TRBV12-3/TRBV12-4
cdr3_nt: TGTGCCAGCAGTCCGACGGACAGGGGGTCATGGGGCTACACCTTC
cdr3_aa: CASSPTDRGSWGYTF

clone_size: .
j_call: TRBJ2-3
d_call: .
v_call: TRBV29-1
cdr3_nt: TGCAGCGTTGTCGGAAGTCCGGATACGCAGTATTTT
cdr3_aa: CSVVGSPDTQYF

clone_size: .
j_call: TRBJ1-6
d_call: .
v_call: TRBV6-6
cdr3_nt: TGTGCCAGCAGGACGACAGCCCTAGGACGGTCACCCCTCCACTTT
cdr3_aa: CASRTTALGRSPLHF

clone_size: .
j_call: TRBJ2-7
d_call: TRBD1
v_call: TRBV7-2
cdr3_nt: TGTGCCAGCAGCTCTAGAGGGGGCCCCTACGAGCAGTACTTC
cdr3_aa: CASSSRGGPYEQYF

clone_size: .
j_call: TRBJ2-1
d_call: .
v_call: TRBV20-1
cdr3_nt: TGCAGTGCTATCCTTGCGGGGAGGTACAATGAGCAGTTCTTC
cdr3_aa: CSAILAGRYNEQFF

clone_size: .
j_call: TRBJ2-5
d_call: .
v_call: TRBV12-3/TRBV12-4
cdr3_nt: TGTGCCAGCAGGGACGATAGGGAGACCCAGTACTTC
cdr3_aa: CASRDDRETQYF

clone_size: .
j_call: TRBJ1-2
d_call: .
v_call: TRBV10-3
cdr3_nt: TGTGCCATCAGTGAGGAAATCCGGACGTTCTATGGCTACACCTTC
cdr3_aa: CAISEEIRTFYGYTF

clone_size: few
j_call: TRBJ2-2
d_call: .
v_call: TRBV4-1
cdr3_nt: TGCGCCAGCAGCCAAGATTTCGGGGTCACCGGGGAGCTGTTTTTT
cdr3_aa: CASSQDFGVTGELFF

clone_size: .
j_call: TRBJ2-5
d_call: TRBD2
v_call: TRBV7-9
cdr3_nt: TGTGCCAGCAGCTTAGGAGGCCTAGCGGGAGTAACGGTCGAGACCCAGTACTTC
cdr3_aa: CASSLGGLAGVTVETQYF

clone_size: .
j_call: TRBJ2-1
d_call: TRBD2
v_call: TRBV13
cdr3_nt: TGTGCCAGCAGCCCCAAAGGACTAGCGGGTGACAATGAGCAGTTCTTC
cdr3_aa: CASSPKGLAGDNEQFF

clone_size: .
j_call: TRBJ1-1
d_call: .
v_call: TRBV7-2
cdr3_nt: TGTGCCAGCAGCTTAGCAGTCAGGGGAAAGGATGAAGCTTTCTTT
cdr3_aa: CASSLAVRGKDEAFF

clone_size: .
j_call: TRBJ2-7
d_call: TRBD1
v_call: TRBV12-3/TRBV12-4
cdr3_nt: TGTGCCAGCACCCCCCGGGACAGGGGAACACTATACGAGCAGTACTTC
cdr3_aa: CASTPRDRGTLYEQYF

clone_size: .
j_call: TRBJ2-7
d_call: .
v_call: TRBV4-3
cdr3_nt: TGCGCCAGCAGCCAAGATTTAAACAGACCCTACGAGCAGTACTTC
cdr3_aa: CASSQDLNRPYEQYF

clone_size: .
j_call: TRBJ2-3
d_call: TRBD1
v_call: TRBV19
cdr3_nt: TGTGCCAGTAGTACCGGGACAGGTACCAGGCGGGATACGCAGTATTTT
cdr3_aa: CASSTGTGTRRDTQYF

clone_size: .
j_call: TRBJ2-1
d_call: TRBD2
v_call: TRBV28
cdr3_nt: TGTGCCAGCAGTGCCCTAGCGGGAGGGCCCCATGAGCAGTTCTTC
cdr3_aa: CASSALAGGPHEQFF

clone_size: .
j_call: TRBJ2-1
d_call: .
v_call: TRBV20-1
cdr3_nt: TGCAGTGCTAGAGATTCCAGGGGCAACTCCTACAATGAGCAGTTCTTC
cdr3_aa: CSARDSRGNSYNEQFF

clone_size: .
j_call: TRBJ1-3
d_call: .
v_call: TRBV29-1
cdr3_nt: TGCAGCGCCCATACAGAGTTAGCTGGAAACACCATATATTTT
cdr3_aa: CSAHTELAGNTIYF

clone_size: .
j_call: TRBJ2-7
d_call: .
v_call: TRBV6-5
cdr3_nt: TGTGCCAGCAGTTACACTCCAGTAGGGGTCGAGCAGTACTTC
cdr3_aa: CASSYTPVGVEQYF

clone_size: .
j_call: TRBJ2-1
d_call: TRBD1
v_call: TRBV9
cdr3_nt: TGTGCCAGCAGCGTAACGTCGGGACAGTACTACAATGAGCAGTTCTTC
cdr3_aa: CASSVTSGQYYNEQFF

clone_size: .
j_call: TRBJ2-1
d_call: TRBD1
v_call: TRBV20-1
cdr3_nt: TGCAGTGCTGGCCGGGACAGGATTGACGAGCAGTTCTTC
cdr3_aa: CSAGRDRIDEQFF

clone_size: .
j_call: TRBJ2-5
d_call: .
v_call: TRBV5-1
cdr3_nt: TGCGCCAGCAGCCCCTCTCTAGGAGGCGTCGAGACCCAGTACTTC
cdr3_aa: CASSPSLGGVETQYF